The clone carrying this TCR beta chain was recorded only once. Its specificity is unknown. The data belong to a study of T cell responses to AZD1222 COVID-19 vaccine. Clones were read by immunoSEQ multiplex PCR, and TCRdb kept only the in-frame ones, dropping some. The sample yields 95,000 to 100,000 clones, just over 90% seen once. Germline V gives CDR1 SGHRS, CDR2 YFSETQ. The length of the CDR3 is 15 residues. Germline trimming cut 4 bases from V and 9 bases from J; bases unmatched to any gene: 13. Regarding the study as a whole: Spike-specific TCRs gained breadth and depth after people received two AZD1222 doses.

Pooled together were second doses at about 4 or about 12 weeks. The clonotype comes from an adult who received the AZD1222 COVID-19 vaccine. The rearrangement uses TRBV5-1 and TRBJ2-1, with TRBD2 matching 7 bases. The specimen was peripheral blood, collected 28 days after the second AZD1222 dose. The CDR3 DNA follows: TGCGCCAGCAGCGGGGCGGGAGAATTTAGCGGTGAGCAGTTCTTC. This translates into CASSGAGEFSGEQFF.